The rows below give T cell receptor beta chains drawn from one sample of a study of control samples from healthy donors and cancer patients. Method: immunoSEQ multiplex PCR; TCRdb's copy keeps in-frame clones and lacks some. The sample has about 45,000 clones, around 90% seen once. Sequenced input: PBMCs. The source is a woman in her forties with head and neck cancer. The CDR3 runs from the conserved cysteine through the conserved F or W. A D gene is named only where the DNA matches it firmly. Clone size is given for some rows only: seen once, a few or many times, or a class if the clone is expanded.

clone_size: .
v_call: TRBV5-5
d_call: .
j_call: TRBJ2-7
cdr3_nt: TGTGCCAGCAGCAAACTGGGCTACGAGCAGTACTTC
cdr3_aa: CASSKLGYEQYF

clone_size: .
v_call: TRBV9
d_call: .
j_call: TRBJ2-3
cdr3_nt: TGTGCCAGCAGCTCTATCCAGGCGGATACGCAGTATTTT
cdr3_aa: CASSSIQADTQYF

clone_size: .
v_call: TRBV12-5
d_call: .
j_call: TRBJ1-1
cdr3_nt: TGTGCTAGTGGTCCGTCCGGGTCTCGGCCCGGGGCTTTCTTT
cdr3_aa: CASGPSGSRPGAFF

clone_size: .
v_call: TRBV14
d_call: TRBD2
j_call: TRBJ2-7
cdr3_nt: TGTGCCAGCAGCCAAGATTGGGCTAGCGGGGCCGAGCAGTACTTC
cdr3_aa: CASSQDWASGAEQYF

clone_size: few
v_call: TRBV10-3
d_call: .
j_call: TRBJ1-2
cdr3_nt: TGTGCCATCAGTGACGGGCAGGGACACAATGGCTACACCTTC
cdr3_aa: CAISDGQGHNGYTF

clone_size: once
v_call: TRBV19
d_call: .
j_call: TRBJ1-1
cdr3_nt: TGTGCCAGTATCGACCACAGGAACACTGAAGCTTTCTTT
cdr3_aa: CASIDHRNTEAFF

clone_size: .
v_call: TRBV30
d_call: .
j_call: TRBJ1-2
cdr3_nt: TGTGCCTGGAAAAACTATGGCTACACCTTC
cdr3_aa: CAWKNYGYTF

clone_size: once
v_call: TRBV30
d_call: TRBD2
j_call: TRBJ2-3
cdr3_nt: TGTGCCTGGAGTGTACCTAGGACTAGCGGTTTGGATACGCAGTATTTT
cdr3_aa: CAWSVPRTSGLDTQYF

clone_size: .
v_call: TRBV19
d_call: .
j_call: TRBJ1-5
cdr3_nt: TGTGCCAGTAGTATTCTTACTGCGCAATCTCAGCCCCAGCATTTT
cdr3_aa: CASSILTAQSQPQHF

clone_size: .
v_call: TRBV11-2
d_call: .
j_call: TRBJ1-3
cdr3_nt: TGTGCCAGCAGCTTAGTCAGTTCGGCAGGCGGAAACACCATATATTTT
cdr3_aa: CASSLVSSAGGNTIYF

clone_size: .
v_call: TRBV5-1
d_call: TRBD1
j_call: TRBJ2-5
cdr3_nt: TGCGCCAGCAGCACGGGACAGGGCCAAGAGACCCAGTACTTC
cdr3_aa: CASSTGQGQETQYF

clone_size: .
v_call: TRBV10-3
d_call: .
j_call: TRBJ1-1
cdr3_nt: TGTGCCATCAGTGGGGGGTACATGAACACTGAAGCTTTCTTT
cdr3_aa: CAISGGYMNTEAFF

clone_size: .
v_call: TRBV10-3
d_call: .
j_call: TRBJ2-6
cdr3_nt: TGTGCCATCAGTGAGTATACGGGGACTGGGGCCAACGTCCTGACTTTC
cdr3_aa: CAISEYTGTGANVLTF

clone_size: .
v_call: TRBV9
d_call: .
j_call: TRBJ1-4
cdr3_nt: TGTGCCAGCAGCGGACGGATTAATGAAAAACTGTTTTTT
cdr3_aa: CASSGRINEKLFF

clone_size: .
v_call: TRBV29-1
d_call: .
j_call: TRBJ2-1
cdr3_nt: TGCAGCGGTCGACGGGGAGGGGGCAACTACAATGAGCAGTTCTTC
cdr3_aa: CSGRRGGGNYNEQFF

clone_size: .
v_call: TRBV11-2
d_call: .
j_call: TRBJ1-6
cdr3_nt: TGTGCCAGCAGCTACTTCGCCGGGGGAGAGAATTCACCCCTCCACTTT
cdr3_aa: CASSYFAGGENSPLHF

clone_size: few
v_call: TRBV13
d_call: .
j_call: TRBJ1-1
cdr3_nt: TGTGCCAGCAGCTTAGCACGGGGGAACACTGAAGCTTTCTTT
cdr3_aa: CASSLARGNTEAFF

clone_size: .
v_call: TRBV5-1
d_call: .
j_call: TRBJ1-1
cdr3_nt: TGCGCCAGCAGCTCAACCGGGGCAACGAACACTGAAGCTTTCTTT
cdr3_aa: CASSSTGATNTEAFF

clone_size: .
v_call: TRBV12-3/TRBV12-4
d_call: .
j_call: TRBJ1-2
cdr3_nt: TGTGCCAGCAGTTTGAATCCTCCTGGCTACACCTTC
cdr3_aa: CASSLNPPGYTF

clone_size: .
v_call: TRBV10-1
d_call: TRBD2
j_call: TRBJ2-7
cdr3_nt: TGCGCCAGCAGTGAGTGGGGCGGGGGGCCCTACGAGCAGTACTTC
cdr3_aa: CASSEWGGGPYEQYF

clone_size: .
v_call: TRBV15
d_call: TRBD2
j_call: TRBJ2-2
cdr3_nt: TGTGCCACCAGCAGAACTGATCTAGCGGTCGGGGAGCTGTTTTTT
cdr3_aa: CATSRTDLAVGELFF

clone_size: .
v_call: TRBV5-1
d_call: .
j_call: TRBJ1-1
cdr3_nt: TGCGCCAGCAGCTTGGAGTATATGGGGGATAACACTGAAGCTTTCTTT
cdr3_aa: CASSLEYMGDNTEAFF

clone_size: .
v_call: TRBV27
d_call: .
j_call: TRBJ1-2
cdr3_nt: TGTGCCAGCAGTTTATCGGAGGGTAACTATGGCTACACCTTC
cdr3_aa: CASSLSEGNYGYTF

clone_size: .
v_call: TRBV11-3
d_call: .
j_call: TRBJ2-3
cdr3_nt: TGTGCCAGCAGCCCCCGGACAGGGAGGGCAGATACGCAGTATTTT
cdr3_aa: CASSPRTGRADTQYF

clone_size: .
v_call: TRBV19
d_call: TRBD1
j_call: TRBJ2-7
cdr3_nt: TGTGCCAGTAGTGCAGGGGGCCCTAGCTACGAGCAGTACTTC
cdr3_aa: CASSAGGPSYEQYF

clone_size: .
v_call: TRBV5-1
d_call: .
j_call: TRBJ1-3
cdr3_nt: TGCGCCAGCAGCTTGTCCAGGCAAAGGGGAAACACCATATATTTT
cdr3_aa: CASSLSRQRGNTIYF

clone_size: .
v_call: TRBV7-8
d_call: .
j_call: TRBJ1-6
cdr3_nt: TGTGCCAGCAGCTTAGCAGGAGGAACTGCCGTCCACTTT
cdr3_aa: CASSLAGGTAVHF

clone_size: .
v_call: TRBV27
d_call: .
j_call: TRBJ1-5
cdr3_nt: TGTGCCAGCAGTTTTTCGGGGGTGAGACAGCCCCAGCATTTT
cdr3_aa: CASSFSGVRQPQHF

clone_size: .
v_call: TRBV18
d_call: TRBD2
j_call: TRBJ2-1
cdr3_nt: TGTGCCAGCTCAGACCTAGCGGGAGTTTTCCATGAGCAGTTCTTC
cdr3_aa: CASSDLAGVFHEQFF

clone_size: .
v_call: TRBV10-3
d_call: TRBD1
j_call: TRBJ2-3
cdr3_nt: TGTGCCATCAGTGTAACAGGGGATGCAGATACGCAGTATTTT
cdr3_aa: CAISVTGDADTQYF